A selection of T cell receptor beta chains follows, all from one sample in a study of blood T cell repertoires in COVID-19. Libraries were prepared by immunoSEQ multiplex PCR; TCRdb keeps only in-frame clonotypes and omits some of them. The sample has about 24,000 clones, nearly 90% seen once. Sequencing was performed on peripheral blood. These receptors originate from a man in his sixties or seventies with acute or convalescent COVID-19. The CDR3 runs from the conserved cysteine through the conserved F or W. A D gene is named only where the DNA matches it firmly. The size of a clone is reported for some rows only, either as once, few or many, or as a class for expanded clones.

cdr3_length | j_call | d_call | v_call | clone_size | cdr3_nt | cdr3_aa
15 | TRBJ2-2 | NA | TRBV21-1 | once | TGTGCCAGCAGCAAATTAAGCTGGAACACCGGGGAGCTGTTTTTT | CASSKLSWNTGELFF
14 | TRBJ2-1 | NA | TRBV9 | once | TGTGCCAGCAGCCCAACCGGGGGACCCGATGAGCAGTTCTTC | CASSPTGGPDEQFF
13 | TRBJ1-1 | NA | TRBV14 | NA | TGTGCCAGCAGCCAGAGCTTGGTTACTGAAGCTTTCTTT | CASSQSLVTEAFF
14 | TRBJ2-7 | TRBD1 | TRBV28 | NA | TGTGCCAGCAGTTTTCGGGACAGATACTACGAGCAGTACTTC | CASSFRDRYYEQYF
20 | TRBJ1-6 | NA | TRBV4-1 | once | TGCGCCAGCAGCCAAGATTTGTCGCAGGGCCATGCCCTTTATAGTTCACCCCTCCACTTT | CASSQDLSQGHALYSSPLHF
13 | TRBJ2-7 | NA | TRBV2 | NA | TGTGCCAGTCAGGGACTCCCCCTCGGCGAGCAGTACTTC | CASQGLPLGEQYF
14 | TRBJ2-2 | NA | TRBV12-5 | once | TGTGCTAGTGGTTTGGAGGGGGTCACCGGGGAGCTGTTTTTT | CASGLEGVTGELFF
17 | TRBJ2-1 | TRBD2 | TRBV14 | once | TGTGCCAGCAGCCCCAGACAGCGGGAGGGCCAGTGGGGTGAGCAGTTCTTC | CASSPRQREGQWGEQFF
13 | TRBJ2-1 | NA | TRBV3-1/TRBV3-2 | NA | TGTGCCAGCAGCCAATTGACACACAATGAGCAGTTCTTC | CASSQLTHNEQFF
14 | TRBJ2-1 | NA | TRBV7-2 | once | TGTGCCAGCAGAAGGTGGGGGGGCAGGAATGAGCAGTTCTTC | CASRRWGGRNEQFF
15 | TRBJ2-2 | TRBD1 | TRBV28 | NA | TGTGCCAGCAGGGAAAACAGGGGGCGCACCGGGGAGCTGTTTTTT | CASRENRGRTGELFF
15 | TRBJ1-5 | NA | TRBV5-1 | few | TGCGCCAGCAGCTTGGGACAGGCAGGCAATCAGCCCCAGCATTTT | CASSLGQAGNQPQHF
12 | TRBJ2-2 | NA | TRBV5-1 | few | TGCGCCAGCAGCCAGTCCACCGGGGAGCTGTTTTTT | CASSQSTGELFF
16 | TRBJ2-3 | TRBD2 | TRBV9 | NA | TGTGCCAGCAGCGATCCTAGCGGGATAAGAACAGATACGCAGTATTTT | CASSDPSGIRTDTQYF
14 | TRBJ2-5 | TRBD1 | TRBV18 | NA | TGTGCCAGCTCACCAGGGACAGGCCAAGAGACCCAGTACTTC | CASSPGTGQETQYF